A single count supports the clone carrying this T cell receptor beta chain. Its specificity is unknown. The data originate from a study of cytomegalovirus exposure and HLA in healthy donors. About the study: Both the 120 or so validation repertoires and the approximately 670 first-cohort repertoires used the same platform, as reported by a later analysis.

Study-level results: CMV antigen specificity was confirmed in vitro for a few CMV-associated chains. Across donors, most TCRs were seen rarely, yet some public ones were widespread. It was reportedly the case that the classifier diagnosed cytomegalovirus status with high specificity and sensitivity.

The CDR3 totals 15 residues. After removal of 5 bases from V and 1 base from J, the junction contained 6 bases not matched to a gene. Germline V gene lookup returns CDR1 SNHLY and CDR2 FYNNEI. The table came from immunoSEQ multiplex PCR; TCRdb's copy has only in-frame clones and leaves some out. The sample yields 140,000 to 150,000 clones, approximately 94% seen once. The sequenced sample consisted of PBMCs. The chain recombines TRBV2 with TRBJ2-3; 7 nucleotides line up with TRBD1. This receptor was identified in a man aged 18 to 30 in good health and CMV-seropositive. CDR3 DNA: TGTGCCAGCAGTTTGTCGCAGGGGGGCACAGATACGCAGTATTTT. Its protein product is CASSLSQGGTDTQYF.